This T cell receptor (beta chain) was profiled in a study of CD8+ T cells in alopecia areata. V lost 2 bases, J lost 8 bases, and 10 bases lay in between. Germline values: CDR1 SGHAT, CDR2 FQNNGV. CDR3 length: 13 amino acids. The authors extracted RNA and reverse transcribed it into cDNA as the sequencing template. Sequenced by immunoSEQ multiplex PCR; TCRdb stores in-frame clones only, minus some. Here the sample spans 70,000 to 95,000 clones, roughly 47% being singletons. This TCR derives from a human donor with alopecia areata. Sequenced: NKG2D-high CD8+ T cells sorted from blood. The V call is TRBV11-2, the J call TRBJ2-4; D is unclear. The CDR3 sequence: CASSLPGVDIQYF. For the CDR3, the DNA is TGTGCCAGCAGCTTACCCGGAGTTGACATTCAGTACTTC.